What follows are 27 T cell receptor beta chains derived from one specimen sequenced in a study of OX40 agonist ivuxolimab in advanced cancers. Sequenced by immunoSEQ multiplex PCR; TCRdb stores in-frame clones only, minus some. The sample lists approximately 70,000 clones, roughly four fifths occurring once. This sample comprised CD4+ or CD8+ T cells sorted from blood, obtained in a trial of the OX40 agonist ivuxolimab. The receptors shown here come from an adult with an advanced solid tumor such as melanoma, head and neck, liver or kidney cancer.

The genes are TRBV5-1 and TRBJ2-5; 12 positions match TRBD1. The germline V gene has CDR1 SGHRS and CDR2 YFSETQ. J lost 5 bases, V lost 3 bases, and 11 bases had no gene match. This CDR3 has 17 amino acids. CDR3: CASSYGTGGVYRETQYF. CDR3 DNA sequence: TGCGCCAGCAGCTACGGGACAGGGGGCGTTTATAGGGAGACCCAGTACTTC.

V usage is TRBV18 and J usage is TRBJ1-1; D is perhaps TRBD1 (6 bases). Trimming left V 3 bases short and J 1 base short, with 9 bases between. The CDR3 is 14 amino acids. CDR1 is KGHSH and CDR2 is LQKENI in the germline V gene. The CDR3 reads CASSPGTPNTEAFF. The CDR3 DNA sequence: TGTGCCAGCTCACCCGGGACACCGAACACTGAAGCTTTCTTT.

This clone occurred a few times. The chain employs TRBV5-6 and TRBJ2-6; 7 bases align to TRBD1. Germline V gives CDR1 SGHDT, CDR2 YYEEEE. V lost 5 bases and J lost 0; bases outside the gene matches: 14. This CDR3 region has 19 residues. CDR3 DNA sequence: TGTGCCAGCAGAAGCGACAGGGCTCCTCGTCTCTCTGGGGCCAACGTCCTGACTTTC. The encoded protein is CASRSDRAPRLSGANVLTF.

The chain has TRBV19 and TRBJ1-2; unclear D gene. The germline V and J ends were trimmed by 3 bases and 8 bases, with 10 bases remaining between them. The CDR3 extends over 12 amino acids. Germline V gene lookup returns CDR1 LNHDA and CDR2 SQIVND (reference sequence). The CDR3 region has the DNA TGTGCCAGTAGTATTTTTGGAGGGGGCTACACCTTC. Encoded protein: CASSIFGGGYTF.

This clone was detected only once. The gene calls are TRBV27 and TRBJ2-3, with 10 nucleotides matching TRBD2. The CDR3 is 14 amino acids. The J segment lost 2 bases and the V segment lost 10 bases, leaving 6 bases of the junction unmatched. Per the germline V gene, CDR1 is MNHEY and CDR2 is SMNVEV (reference sequence). The CDR3 loop reads CATTGLAATDTQYF. In DNA, the CDR3 is TGTGCCACGACAGGACTAGCGGCCACAGATACGCAGTATTTT.

The chain uses TRBV19 and TRBJ2-1, with D unclear. CDR3 length: 11 residues. V was clipped by 7 bases and J by 12 bases, with 13 bases between them. From germline, CDR1 is LNHDA and CDR2 SQIVND (reference sequence). The CDR3 DNA is TGTGCCAGTAATCAATCTAAAAGGCAGTTCTTC. This gives the protein CASNQSKRQFF. Full variable domain (rest looked up from reference TRBV19 and TRBJ2-1): DGGITQSPKYLFRKEGQNVTLSCEQNLNHDAMYWYRQDPGQGLRLIYYSQIVNDFQKGDIAEGYSVSREKKESFPLTVTSAQKNPTAFYLCASNQSKRQFFGPGTRLTVL.

The CDR3 reads CASSSPGQGAKNIQYF. As DNA, the CDR3 is TGTGCCAGCAGTTCCCCCGGACAGGGAGCCAAAAACATTCAGTACTTC. The V and J genes are TRBV28 and TRBJ2-4; 8 nucleotides line up with TRBD1. CDR3 size: 16 residues. V dropped 4 bases and J dropped 0; count of bases not matched to a gene: 5. Germline V gene lookup returns CDR1 MDHEN and CDR2 SYDVKM.

This chain links TRBV2 with TRBJ1-1; D call uncertain. Germline assignment: CDR1 SNHLY and CDR2 FYNNEI. The CDR3 totals 13 residues. The V and J ends lost 3 bases and 10 bases respectively, with 15 bases between them. The CDR3 sequence is CASSDGPIRGAFF. In DNA form, the CDR3 reads TGTGCCAGCAGTGATGGCCCAATCCGTGGAGCTTTCTTT. The whole variable domain, filled in from reference TRBV2 and TRBJ1-1, reads EPEVTQTPSHQVTQMGQEVILRCVPISNHLYFYWYRQILGQKVEFLVSFYNNEISEKSEIFDDQFSVERPDGSNFTLKIRSTKLEDSAMYFCASSDGPIRGAFFGQGTRLTVV.

This chain connects TRBV27 to TRBJ1-2; 8 positions agree with TRBD1. CDR3 length: 16 residues. Trimming took 5 bases from V and 7 from J; bases not matched to a gene: 15. CDR1 MNHEY and CDR2 SMNVEV come from the germline V gene (reference sequence). CDR3: CASSPRDRRLSGGYTF. The CDR3 bases are TGTGCCAGCAGTCCCCGGGACAGGCGACTATCGGGTGGCTACACCTTC.

The CDR3 loop reads CASRRQGLGEKLFF. Written as DNA, the CDR3 is TGTGCCAGCAGACGCCAAGGGTTGGGCGAAAAACTGTTTTTT. The chain uses TRBV6-5 and TRBJ1-4, with D unclear. This CDR3 comprises 14 residues. The germline V and J ends were trimmed by 6 bases and 8 bases, with 16 bases remaining between them. Germline V gene sequence: CDR1 MNHEY, CDR2 SVGAGI.

This chain links TRBV6-5 with TRBJ1-2; 10 nucleotides agree with TRBD1. CDR3 length: 12 amino acids. V dropped 9 bases and J dropped 6; count of bases not matched to a gene: 4. CDR1 and CDR2 (germline): MNHEY, SVGAGI. The DNA of the CDR3 is TGTGCCAGGGGACAGGGGAAGGATGGCTACACCTTC. Amino acids: CARGQGKDGYTF.

The rearrangement uses TRBV28 and TRBJ1-1; 9 nucleotides agree with TRBD1. Germline CDR1 and CDR2: MDHEN and SYDVKM. The CDR3 loop spans 14 amino acids. V lost 5 bases to trimming and J lost 6 bases; unmatched junction nucleotides: 7. CDR3 loop: CASSLTGGKAEAFF. The CDR3 region has the DNA TGTGCCAGCAGTCTTACAGGGGGCAAGGCTGAAGCTTTCTTT.

The chain couples TRBV30 to TRBJ1-5; D is perhaps TRBD1 (5 bases). Germline V lookup: CDR1 GTSNPN, CDR2 SVGIG (reference sequence). This CDR3 spans 15 amino acids. Trimming removed 3 bases at V and 1 base at J, with 13 bases between. The CDR3 is CAWSEPRQSNQPQHF. DNA for the CDR3: TGTGCCTGGAGCGAGCCGAGACAGAGCAATCAGCCCCAGCATTTT.

The chain recombines TRBV18 with TRBJ2-7, with D possibly being TRBD1 (5 bases). Deletions cut 2 bases from V and 6 bases from J, with 8 bases between. The CDR3 extends over 12 amino acids. CDR1 and CDR2 from the germline V gene are KGHSH and LQKENI. CDR3 region: CASSPVGAEQYF. In nucleotides, the CDR3 is TGTGCCAGCTCACCAGTAGGGGCCGAGCAGTACTTC.

V usage is TRBV5-5 and J usage is TRBJ2-7, with 8 bases aligning to TRBD1. Germline CDR1 SGHKS, CDR2 YYEKEE (reference sequence). This CDR3 has 13 residues. Trimming took 1 base from V and 6 from J; bases not matched to a gene: 3. The CDR3 loop reads CASSLQGAREQYV. The CDR3 nucleotides are TGTGCCAGCAGCTTGCAGGGGGCCCGCGAGCAGTACGTC.

The chain carries TRBV27 and TRBJ2-2, with D possibly being TRBD1 (6 bases). The V end was cut by 5 bases, the J end by 4 bases, with 8 bases between. CDR3 length: 13 residues. Germline V gives CDR1 MNHEY, CDR2 SMNVEV (reference sequence). CDR3 in DNA: TGTGCCAGCAGTACAGGGTTCACCGGGGAGCTGTTTTTT. Translating it yields CASSTGFTGELFF.

This clone was detected once. The DNA for the CDR3 is TGCGCCAGCAGCCCGGCTTCAGGGGGCAAGAACATTCAGTACTTC. As protein: CASSPASGGKNIQYF. The rearrangement joins TRBV5-1 to TRBJ2-4, with 8 bases lining up with TRBD1. The CDR3 has 15 amino acids. The V gene's germline CDR1 is SGHRS and CDR2 YFSETQ. Germline trimming cut 4 bases from V and 7 bases from J; bases unmatched to any gene: 10.

This chain connects TRBV9 to TRBJ1-2; the D is unclear. The CDR3 contains 14 residues. The germline CDR1 and CDR2 sequences are SGDLS and YYNGEE. Trimming cost V 3 bases and J 1 base, with 10 bases left between them. CDR3 sequence (DNA): TGTGCCAGCAGCGGGTCAGCCCATAACTATGGCTACACCTTC. It encodes CASSGSAHNYGYTF. The variable domain in full, completed from reference TRBV9 and TRBJ1-2, reads DSGVTQTPKHLITATGQRVTLRCSPRSGDLSVYWYQQSLDQGLQFLIQYYNGEERAKGNILERFSAQQFPDLHSELNLSSLELGDSALYFCASSGSAHNYGYTFGSGTRLTVV.

The rearrangement joins TRBV2 to TRBJ1-6; no clear D gene. The V gene's germline CDR1 is SNHLY and CDR2 FYNNEI. The ends were cut back, 4 bases at V and 7 bases at J, with 11 bases in the middle. There are 14 residues in the CDR3. The CDR3 is CASSAVRYNSPLHF. The CDR3 nucleotides read TGTGCCAGCAGTGCGGTCAGGTACAATTCACCCCTCCACTTT.

The chain couples TRBV6-5 to TRBJ1-1, with D perhaps TRBD1 (6 bases). CDR1 and CDR2 (germline): MNHEY, SVGAGI. CDR3 length: 15 residues. With 2 bases removed from V and 4 bases from J, the gap between germline ends came to 14 bases. CDR3 protein: CASSYPSGGGTEAFF. The DNA for the CDR3 is TGTGCCAGCAGTTACCCTTCGGGAGGGGGCACTGAAGCTTTCTTT.

The V gene is TRBV5-5, the J gene TRBJ1-2; the D is unclear. Looked up from germline, CDR1 is SGHKS and CDR2 is YYEKEE (reference sequence). Trimming removed 0 bases from V and 4 bases from J, with 13 bases in between. This CDR3 comprises 15 residues. The CDR3: CASSLEGPRGYGYTF. The CDR3 coding sequence is TGTGCCAGCAGCTTGGAGGGCCCACGGGGCTATGGCTACACCTTC.

V gene TRBV18 combines with J gene TRBJ1-2; possible D gene TRBD1, 5 bases. The CDR3 runs to 13 residues. Germline assignment: CDR1 KGHSH and CDR2 LQKENI. V lost 4 bases, J lost 7 bases, and 13 bases lay in between. The DNA of the CDR3 is TGTGCCAGCTCACAGCAGGGATCGGCTGGCTACACCTTC. Amino acid sequence: CASSQQGSAGYTF.

J is TRBJ1-3 and V is TRBV28, with D perhaps TRBD1 (5 bases). The CDR3 extends over 16 amino acids. Germline CDR1 reads MDHEN; CDR2 reads SYDVKM. With 2 bases removed from V and 4 bases from J, the gap between germline ends came to 15 bases. For the CDR3, the DNA is TGTGCCAGCAGTTTACGGCAGGGTAAAATCGGAAACACCATATATTTT. Residues: CASSLRQGKIGNTIYF.

The CDR3 DNA sequence: TGTGCCAGCAGAAATAAAGCCGGGGGCTCCTACGAGCAGTACTTC. Translated, it gives CASRNKAGGSYEQYF. The chain has TRBV28 and TRBJ2-7; possibly TRBD2 for D (6 bases). Trimming left V 6 bases short and J 0 bases short, with 15 bases between. This CDR3 has 15 amino acids. CDR1 is MDHEN, CDR2 SYDVKM, per germline. Full variable domain (rest looked up from reference TRBV28 and TRBJ2-7): DVKVTQSSRYLVKRTGEKVFLECVQDMDHENMFWYRQDPGLGLRLIYFSYDVKMKEKGDIPEGYSVSREKKERFSLILESASTNQTSMYLCASRNKAGGSYEQYFGPGTRLTVT.

The chain has TRBV28 and TRBJ2-1; tentatively, D is TRBD2 (6 bases). This CDR3 contains 16 residues. Germline lookup yields CDR1 MDHEN and CDR2 SYDVKM. V was trimmed by 5 bases and J by 0 bases, leaving 14 bases between them. CDR3 sequence: CASSPFKTSSYNEQFF. CDR3 nucleotide sequence: TGTGCCAGCAGTCCTTTCAAGACTAGCTCCTACAATGAGCAGTTCTTC.

The chain is built from TRBV7-2 and TRBJ2-7, with 8 positions matching TRBD1. The germline V gene has CDR1 SGHTA and CDR2 FQGNSA. Trimming removed 5 bases from V and 6 bases from J; junction bases left unmatched: 9. The CDR3 runs 14 residues. CDR3 DNA sequence: TGTGCCAGCAGCGTTAGTAGGACAGGGCTCGAGCAGTACGTC. It is translated as CASSVSRTGLEQYV.

The V and J genes are TRBV27 and TRBJ1-2; no firm D call. Trimming pared 3 bases from V and 1 base from J, leaving 9 bases between. The CDR3 is made up of 14 amino acids. Germline V lookup: CDR1 MNHEY, CDR2 SMNVEV (reference sequence). This CDR3 reads CASSLRNSNYGYTF. The CDR3 DNA is TGTGCCAGCAGTTTGAGGAACAGTAACTATGGCTACACCTTC.